The T cell receptor (beta chain) under discussion was sequenced for a study of response to subunit inactivated influenza vaccine. Study conclusions and caveats: Authors suggested few new T cells are recruited by each seasonal influenza vaccination.

Each CDR3 protein is one row after TCRdb ran MiXCR on the RT-PCR reads. The sample records around 790,000 distinct CDR3 sequences, 20% to 25% being singletons. CDR3 length: 14 amino acids. V was pared by 8 bases and J by 0 bases, with 6 bases of the junction left unmatched. CDR1 SGHTA and CDR2 FQGTGA come from the germline V gene. This clonotype occurred a few times. Its antigen is not identified. This specimen consisted of PBMCs from blood, obtained more than 4 days after vaccination. This chain joins TRBV7-3 and TRBJ2-7, with TRBD2 matching 8 bases. The receptor's source is a man aged 50 or older who received an inactivated influenza vaccine. This CDR3 reads CASAPSGSSYEQYF. The CDR3, as DNA: TGTGCCAGCGCCCCGAGCGGGAGCTCCTACGAGCAGTACTTC.